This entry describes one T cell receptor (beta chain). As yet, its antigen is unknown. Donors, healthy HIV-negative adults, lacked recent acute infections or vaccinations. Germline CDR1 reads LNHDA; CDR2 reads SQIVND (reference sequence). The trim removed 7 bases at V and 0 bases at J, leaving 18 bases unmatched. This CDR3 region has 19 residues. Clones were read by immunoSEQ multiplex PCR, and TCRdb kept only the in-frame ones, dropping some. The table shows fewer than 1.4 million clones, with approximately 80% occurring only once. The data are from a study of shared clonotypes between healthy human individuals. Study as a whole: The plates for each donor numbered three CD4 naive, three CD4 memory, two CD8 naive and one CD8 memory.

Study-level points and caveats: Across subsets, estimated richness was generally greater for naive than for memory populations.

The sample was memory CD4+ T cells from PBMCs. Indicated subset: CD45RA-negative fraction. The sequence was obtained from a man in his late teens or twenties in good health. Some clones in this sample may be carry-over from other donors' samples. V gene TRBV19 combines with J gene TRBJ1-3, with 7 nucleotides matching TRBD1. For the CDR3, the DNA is TGTGCCAGTACCGTAGGCCGTCCGGGACAGCTAAACTCTGGAAACACCATATATTTT. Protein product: CASTVGRPGQLNSGNTIYF.